Below are 30 T cell receptor beta chains sequenced from a single sample in a study of cytomegalovirus exposure and HLA in healthy donors. A multiplex PCR was run with 60 Vbeta primers and 13 Jbeta primers. The table came from immunoSEQ multiplex PCR; TCRdb's copy has only in-frame clones and leaves some out. The sample carries 150,000 to 200,000 clones, roughly 80% recorded once. The sample consisted of PBMCs. The receptors derive from a woman aged 40 to 50 in good health and CMV-seropositive.

The rearrangement joins TRBV27 to TRBJ2-3; D not certain. Germline CDR1 MNHEY, CDR2 SMNVEV (reference sequence). This CDR3 has 14 residues. V was shortened by 0 bases and J by 4 bases, with 8 bases between the two germline ends. CDR3 bases: TGTGCCAGCAGTTTATCCCGAGTAGCAGATACGCAGTATTTT. It encodes CASSLSRVADTQYF.

V usage is TRBV15 and J usage is TRBJ2-1; D possibly corresponds to TRBD2 (5 bases). The CDR3 totals 14 residues. V was pared by 0 bases and J by 12 bases, with 15 bases between. Germline V CDR1 and CDR2: LNHNV, YYDKDF (reference sequence). CDR3 sequence reads: CATSRDRAEVRQFF. CDR3 DNA: TGTGCCACCAGCAGAGATCGGGCGGAGGTTCGGCAGTTCTTC.

The chain joins TRBV9 to TRBJ2-1, with 9 bases that match TRBD1. The CDR3 extends over 16 amino acids. The trim removed 4 bases at V and 6 bases at J, leaving 11 bases unmatched. CDR1 and CDR2 (germline): SGDLS, YYNGEE. The CDR3 spells CASSLSWGQGINEQFF. DNA for the CDR3: TGTGCCAGCAGCCTATCATGGGGACAGGGCATCAATGAGCAGTTCTTC.

This clone came up once. This chain connects TRBV28 to TRBJ1-3; the D gene is possibly TRBD1 (6 bases). The V end was cut by 5 bases, the J end by 1 base, with 15 bases between. This CDR3 spans 16 amino acids. The V gene's germline CDR1 is MDHEN and CDR2 SYDVKM. The CDR3 loop is CASSPYAQGSGNTIYF. The DNA for the CDR3 is TGTGCCAGCAGTCCGTACGCACAGGGTTCTGGAAACACCATATATTTT.

The J gene is TRBJ1-2, the V gene TRBV28; 10 bases are shared with TRBD1. Germline CDR1 and CDR2: MDHEN and SYDVKM. Germline trimming cut 4 bases from V and 3 bases from J; bases unmatched to any gene: 14. CDR3 length: 18 amino acids. CDR3 nucleotides: TGTGCCAGCAGTTCCATCCTCTCCGGGACAGGGGATTACTATGGCTACACCTTC. It encodes CASSSILSGTGDYYGYTF.

The chain recombines TRBV5-5 with TRBJ2-2, with D possibly TRBD1 on 6 matching bases. The CDR3 covers 14 residues. Trimming left V 9 bases short and J 1 base short, with 13 bases between. In germline, CDR1 is SGHKS, CDR2 YYEKEE (reference sequence). CDR3 coding DNA: TGTGCCAACAAATTGGGACAGAACACCGGGGAGCTGTTTTTT. Translation gives CANKLGQNTGELFF.

The chain employs TRBV28 and TRBJ1-1; D is unclear. This CDR3 contains 13 residues. The V end lost 5 bases, the J end lost 1 base, and 8 bases lay between the germline ends. Germline V lookup: CDR1 MDHEN, CDR2 SYDVKM. CDR3 nucleotide sequence: TGTGCCAGCAGTCCAATGTGGAACACTGAAGCTTTCTTT. Its translation is CASSPMWNTEAFF.

The gene calls are TRBV7-2 and TRBJ1-6; 12 positions match TRBD1. The CDR3 consists of 14 residues. V lost 4 bases to trimming and J lost 11 bases; unmatched junction nucleotides: 3. The germline gives CDR1 SGHTA, CDR2 FQGNSA. The DNA of the CDR3 is TGTGCCAGCAGCTCCCGGGACAGGGGGCCACCCCTCCACTTT. It translates to CASSSRDRGPPLHF.

This clone was picked up a small number of times. The rearrangement links TRBV9 to TRBJ2-2; 9 bases align to TRBD2. Germline V gives CDR1 SGDLS, CDR2 YYNGEE. Trimming removed 0 bases from V and 6 bases from J; junction bases left unmatched: 6. This CDR3 spans 16 amino acids. The DNA for the CDR3 is TGTGCCAGCAGCGTAGAGATAGCGGGAGTACCCGGGGAGCTGTTTTTT. Residues: CASSVEIAGVPGELFF.

This clone has just a few counts. The V call is TRBV7-9, the J call TRBJ2-1, with D maybe TRBD2 (6 bases). Trimming cost V 4 bases and J 4 bases, with 20 bases left between them. The CDR3 spans 17 residues. The germline gives CDR1 SEHNR, CDR2 FQNEAQ (reference sequence). CDR3 sequence reads: CASSSIGGGMIYNEQFF. DNA for the CDR3: TGTGCCAGCAGCTCTATAGGTGGGGGGATGATATACAATGAGCAGTTCTTC.

This clone was seen just once. The chain uses TRBV7-9 and TRBJ2-1, with D possibly TRBD1 on 8 matching bases. The ends were cut back, 5 bases at V and 6 bases at J, with 20 bases in the middle. Germline V gene sequence: CDR1 SEHNR, CDR2 FQNEAQ (reference sequence). This CDR3 contains 16 residues. CDR3 sequence: CASSPREDRVSNEQFF. The CDR3 region has the DNA TGTGCCAGCAGCCCCCGGGAGGACAGGGTTTCCAATGAGCAGTTCTTC. The variable domain in full, completed from reference TRBV7-9 and TRBJ2-1, reads DTGVSQNPRHKITKRGQNVTFRCDPISEHNRLYWYRQTLGQGPEFLTYFQNEAQLEKSRLLSDRFSAERPKGSFSTLEIQRTEQGDSAMYLCASSPREDRVSNEQFFGPGTRLTVL.

This chain connects TRBV19 to TRBJ1-1, with 12 bases that match TRBD1. The V and J ends lost 10 bases and 5 bases, in that order; junction bases with no gene match: 17. The CDR3 consists of 17 residues. Germline lookup yields CDR1 LNHDA and CDR2 SQIVND (reference sequence). CDR3 sequence: CATQSGTGGLRRTEAFF. In DNA, the CDR3 is TGTGCCACCCAATCCGGGACAGGGGGCTTACGTCGGACTGAAGCTTTCTTT.

The genes are TRBV27 and TRBJ2-1; TRBD1 matches 9 bases. Unmatched junction bases numbered 10, after V lost 7 bases and J lost 6 bases. This CDR3 contains 15 residues. Germline CDR1 is MNHEY and CDR2 is SMNVEV (reference sequence). The DNA of the CDR3 is TGTGCCAGCAATGACCGGGACAGGGCCCTCAATGAGCAGTTCTTC. Translation gives CASNDRDRALNEQFF.

This clone was seen only a few times. The chain couples TRBV30 to TRBJ2-1; 7 positions agree with TRBD1. In germline, CDR1 is GTSNPN, CDR2 SVGIG (reference sequence). The CDR3 totals 11 residues. The CDR3 sequence is CGTGYYNEQFF. The CDR3, as DNA: TGTGGGACAGGCTACTACAATGAGCAGTTCTTC.

The rearrangement links TRBV28 to TRBJ2-5, with 11 bases lining up with TRBD2. This CDR3 has 17 amino acids. CDR1 is MDHEN, CDR2 SYDVKM, per germline. The J segment lost 3 bases and the V segment lost 3 bases, leaving 9 bases of the junction unmatched. CDR3 coding DNA: TGTGCCAGCAGTTTGAGGACTAGCGGGCGCCGGGAAGAGACCCAGTACTTC. Translating it yields CASSLRTSGRREETQYF.

This chain joins TRBV29-1 and TRBJ2-1; the D gene is possibly TRBD1 (6 bases). Germline V lookup: CDR1 SQVTM, CDR2 ANQGSEA. The CDR3 spans 14 residues. The V gene lost 4 bases and the J gene lost 7 bases, with 17 bases spanning the gap. Here the CDR3 reads CSVGDPSRGNEQFF. CDR3 coding DNA: TGCAGCGTTGGTGACCCCTCGAGGGGGAATGAGCAGTTCTTC.

The chain recombines TRBV27 with TRBJ2-7, with D tentatively TRBD1 (5 bases). The CDR3 extends over 15 amino acids. Trimming shortened V by 2 bases and J by 7 bases, and 18 bases separated the two germline ends. Per the germline V gene, CDR1 is MNHEY and CDR2 is SMNVEV (reference sequence). As DNA, the CDR3 is TGTGCCAGCAGTTTAGGCCAGGGTCCCACGAGTGAGCAGTACTTC. It translates to CASSLGQGPTSEQYF.

This chain connects TRBV7-9 to TRBJ1-3, with TRBD1 identical over 9 bases. After removal of 4 bases from V and 2 bases from J, the junction contained 6 bases not matched to a gene. This CDR3 is built from 16 residues. CDR1 is SEHNR, CDR2 FQNEAQ, per germline (reference sequence). The DNA of the CDR3 is TGTGCCAGCAGCTCACTCTGGACAGGGGCTGGAAACACCATATATTTT. Residues: CASSSLWTGAGNTIYF.

This clone was recorded only once. The V gene is TRBV5-1, the J gene TRBJ1-4; no reliable D call. Trimming pared 5 bases from V and 2 bases from J, leaving 13 bases between. CDR1 and CDR2 from the germline V gene are SGHRS and YFSETQ. This CDR3 comprises 15 residues. CDR3 bases: TGCGCCAGCAGGCCGAAAGCAGGTACTAATGAAAAACTGTTTTTT. It translates to CASRPKAGTNEKLFF.

This clone has just one count. The genes are TRBV5-1 and TRBJ2-1, with a weak D call TRBD1 (5 bases). V lost 2 bases, J lost 4 bases, and 16 bases lay in between. The CDR3 runs 16 residues. CDR1 SGHRS and CDR2 YFSETQ come from the germline V gene. This chain's CDR3 is CASSFTQGALYNEQFF. Written as DNA, the CDR3 is TGCGCCAGCAGCTTTACGCAGGGTGCCCTATACAATGAGCAGTTCTTC.

This clone turned up a few times. The V gene is TRBV9, the J gene TRBJ1-1; 9 bases map to TRBD1. Germline loops: CDR1 SGDLS, CDR2 YYNGEE. After removal of 3 bases from V and 7 bases from J, the junction contained 4 bases not matched to a gene. The length of the CDR3 is 13 residues. CDR3 nucleotides: TGTGCCAGCAGCGGCGGGACAGGGATTGAAGCTTTCTTT. Translation: CASSGGTGIEAFF.

The chain links TRBV28 to TRBJ2-3, with 7 bases matching TRBD2. Germline-derived CDR1 and CDR2 are MDHEN and SYDVKM. CDR3 length: 12 residues. V dropped 8 bases and J dropped 4; count of bases not matched to a gene: 3. The CDR3 is CASSRGADTQYF. CDR3 coding DNA: TGTGCCAGCTCCCGGGGGGCAGATACGCAGTATTTT. Full variable domain (remainder filled in from reference TRBV28 and TRBJ2-3): DVKVTQSSRYLVKRTGEKVFLECVQDMDHENMFWYRQDPGLGLRLIYFSYDVKMKEKGDIPEGYSVSREKKERFSLILESASTNQTSMYLCASSRGADTQYFGPGTRLTVL.

The chain has TRBV28 and TRBJ2-7; D perhaps matches TRBD1 (6 bases). With 8 bases removed from V and 1 base from J, the gap between germline ends came to 9 bases. Per the germline V gene, CDR1 is MDHEN and CDR2 is SYDVKM. This CDR3 comprises 12 residues. The CDR3 bases are TGTGCCAGCGAGGACAGTTCCTACGAGCAGTACTTC. It yields the protein CASEDSSYEQYF.

V gene TRBV28 combines with J gene TRBJ2-5; TRBD1 matches 8 bases. J lost 3 bases, V lost 7 bases, and 7 bases had no gene match. This CDR3 comprises 14 residues. Germline CDR1 reads MDHEN; CDR2 reads SYDVKM. In DNA form, the CDR3 reads TGTGCCAGCACCCCCGGACAGGGCGAAGAGACCCAGTACTTC. It specifies CASTPGQGEETQYF.

Remarks on this clone: Other nucleotide sequences from this sample produce the same CDR3. The chain employs TRBV19 and TRBJ1-5; 7 nucleotides line up with TRBD1. From germline, CDR1 is LNHDA and CDR2 SQIVND (reference sequence). With V trimmed by 5 bases and J by 4 bases, 14 bases remained unmatched. CDR3 length equals 17 residues. CDR3 DNA: TGTGCCAGTAGTTACCTAGGGACAGACAGACAAAATCAGCCCCAGCATTTT. It codes for CASSYLGTDRQNQPQHF.

This chain links TRBV11-3 with TRBJ2-7; 9 bases fit TRBD1. The CDR3 is 13 residues long. With V trimmed by 4 bases and J by 5 bases, 3 bases remained unmatched. Germline V gene data show CDR1 as SGHNT and CDR2 as YENEEA. CDR3 DNA sequence: TGTGCCAGCAGCTCCGGACAGGGGAACGAGCAGTACTTC. The encoded protein is CASSSGQGNEQYF.

V usage is TRBV6-5 and J usage is TRBJ1-1, with 12 bases fitting TRBD1. CDR3 length equals 15 residues. CDR1 is MNHEY and CDR2 is SVGAGI in the germline V gene. Trimming took 9 bases from V and 3 from J; bases not matched to a gene: 8. For the CDR3, the DNA is TGTGCCAGTGTCCCGGGACAGGGGGCGGACACTGAAGCTTTCTTT. Protein: CASVPGQGADTEAFF.

The sample holds a few counts of this clone. The chain carries TRBV5-1 and TRBJ2-1; 12 nucleotides align to TRBD2. Looked up from germline, CDR1 is SGHRS and CDR2 is YFSETQ. The CDR3 has 16 residues. The junction had 13 bases not matched to a gene; V was cut back by 4 bases and J by 11 bases. CDR3 DNA: TGCGCCAGCAGCCCCCCAGGGGGTACTAGCGGGAGGAAGCAGTTCTTC. This codes for CASSPPGGTSGRKQFF. Complete variable domain (other parts from reference TRBV5-1 and TRBJ2-1): KAGVTQTPRYLIKTRGQQVTLSCSPISGHRSVSWYQQTPGQGLQFLFEYFSETQRNKGNFPGRFSGRQFSNSRSEMNVSTLELGDSALYLCASSPPGGTSGRKQFFGPGTRLTVL.

The V gene is TRBV19, the J gene TRBJ1-5, with TRBD1 matching 7 bases. V shed 5 bases, J shed 5 bases, and the junction held 6 bases outside the gene matches. The length of the CDR3 is 14 residues. Germline CDR1 reads LNHDA; CDR2 reads SQIVND (reference sequence). For the CDR3, the DNA is TGTGCCAGTAGTCCGCAACAGGGGCATCAGCCCCAGCATTTT. It specifies CASSPQQGHQPQHF.

The chain has TRBV30 and TRBJ1-1; D not resolved. Trimming removed 0 bases at V and 5 bases at J, with 16 bases between. The CDR3 length is 15 residues. The germline gives CDR1 GTSNPN, CDR2 SVGIG (reference sequence). DNA of the CDR3: TGTGCCTGGAGTGTAGCGCAGAGACTAGGGACTGAAGCTTTCTTT. Its translation is CAWSVAQRLGTEAFF. The full variable domain, rest sourced from reference TRBV30 and TRBJ1-1, is SQTIHQWPATLVQPVGSPLSLECTVEGTSNPNLYWYRQAAGRGLQLLFYSVGIGQISSEVPQNLSASRPQDRQFILSSKKLLLSDSGFYLCAWSVAQRLGTEAFFGQGTRLTVV.